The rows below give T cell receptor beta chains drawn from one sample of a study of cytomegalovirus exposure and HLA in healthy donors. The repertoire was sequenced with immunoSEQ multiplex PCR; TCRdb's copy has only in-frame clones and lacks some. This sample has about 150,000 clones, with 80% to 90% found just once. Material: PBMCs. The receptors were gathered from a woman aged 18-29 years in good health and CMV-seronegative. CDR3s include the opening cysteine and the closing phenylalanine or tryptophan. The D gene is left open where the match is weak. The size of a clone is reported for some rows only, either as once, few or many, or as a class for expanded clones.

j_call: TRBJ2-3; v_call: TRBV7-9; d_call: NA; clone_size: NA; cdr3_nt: TGTGCCAGCAGCTTAGTTCGGGGTTTCACAGATACGCAGTATTTT; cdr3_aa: CASSLVRGFTDTQYF
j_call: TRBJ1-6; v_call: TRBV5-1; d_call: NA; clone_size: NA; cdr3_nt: TGCGCCAGCAGCTTGGGGCAGGTGGCCTATAATTCACCCCTCCACTTT; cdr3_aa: CASSLGQVAYNSPLHF
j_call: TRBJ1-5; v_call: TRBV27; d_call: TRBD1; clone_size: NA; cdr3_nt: TGTGCCAGCAGTTGGGACAGGGGGGGTCAGCCCCAGCATTTT; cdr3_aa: CASSWDRGGQPQHF
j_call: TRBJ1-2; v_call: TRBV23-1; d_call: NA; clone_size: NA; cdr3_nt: TGCGCCAGCAGTCAATCGGACAGAAACTATGGCTACACCTTC; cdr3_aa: CASSQSDRNYGYTF
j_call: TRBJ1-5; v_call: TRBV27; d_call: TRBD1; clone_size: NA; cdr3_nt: TGTGCCAGCAGTCCTGACAGGGCAAGTCAGCCCCAGCATTTT; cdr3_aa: CASSPDRASQPQHF
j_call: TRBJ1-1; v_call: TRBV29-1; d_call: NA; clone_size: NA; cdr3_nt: TGCAGCGTCCAGACAGCCCCGAACACTGAAGCTTTCTTT; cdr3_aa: CSVQTAPNTEAFF
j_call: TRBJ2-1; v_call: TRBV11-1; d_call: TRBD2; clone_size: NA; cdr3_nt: TGTGCCAGCAGCTTCCCGCTAGCGGGGGGAAATGAGCAGTTCTTC; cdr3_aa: CASSFPLAGGNEQFF
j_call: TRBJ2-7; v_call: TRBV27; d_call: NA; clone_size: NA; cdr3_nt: TGTGCCAGCAGTTTATCGGGGAGCTCCTACGAGCAGTACTTC; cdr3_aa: CASSLSGSSYEQYF
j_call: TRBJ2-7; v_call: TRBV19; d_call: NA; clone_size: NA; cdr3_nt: TGTGCCAGTAGTTTCGGGAGCCAGACGTTCGACGAGCAGTACTTC; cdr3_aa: CASSFGSQTFDEQYF
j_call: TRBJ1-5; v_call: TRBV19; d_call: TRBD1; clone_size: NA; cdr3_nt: TGTGCCACTCGCCCGGGACAGGGGAGTGCTCAGCCCCAGCATTTT; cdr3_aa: CATRPGQGSAQPQHF
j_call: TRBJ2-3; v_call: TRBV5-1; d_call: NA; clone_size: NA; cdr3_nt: TGCGCCAGCACTGACCCAAGGAGCCCATCAGATACGCAGTATTTT; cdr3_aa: CASTDPRSPSDTQYF
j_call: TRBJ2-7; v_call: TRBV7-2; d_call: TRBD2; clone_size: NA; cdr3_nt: TGTGCCAGCAGCCAAGGGGGACTAGCGGCTTACGAGCAGTACTTC; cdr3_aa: CASSQGGLAAYEQYF
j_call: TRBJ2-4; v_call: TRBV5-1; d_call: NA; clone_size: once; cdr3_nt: TGCGCCAGCAGCCCCCCCTATCCGACACGGGCCAAAAACATTCAGTACTTC; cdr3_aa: CASSPPYPTRAKNIQYF
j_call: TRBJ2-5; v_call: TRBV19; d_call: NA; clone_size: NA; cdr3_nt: TGTGCCACGAGGACAGTCCAAGAGACCCAGTACTTC; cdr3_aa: CATRTVQETQYF
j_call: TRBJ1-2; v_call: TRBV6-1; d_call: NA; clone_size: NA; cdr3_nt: TGTGCCAGTACGACAGGAGCTAACTATGGCTACACCTTC; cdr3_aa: CASTTGANYGYTF
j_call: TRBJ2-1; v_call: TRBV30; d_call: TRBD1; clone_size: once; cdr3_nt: TGTGCCTGGACCCCCACAGGGGCCCCCTACAATGAGCAGTTCTTC; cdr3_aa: CAWTPTGAPYNEQFF
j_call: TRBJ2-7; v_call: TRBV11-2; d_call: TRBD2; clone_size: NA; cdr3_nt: TGTGCCACCGGGAGGGGTACCTCCTACGAGCAGTACTTC; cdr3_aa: CATGRGTSYEQYF
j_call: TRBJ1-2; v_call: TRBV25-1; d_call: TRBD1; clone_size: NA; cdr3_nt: TGTGCCAGCAGTGGGACAGGGTCTGGCTACACCTTC; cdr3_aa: CASSGTGSGYTF
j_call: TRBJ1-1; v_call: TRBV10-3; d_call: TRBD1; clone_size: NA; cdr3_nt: TGTGCCATCAACCGGGACAGGGAGATGAACACTGAAGCTTTCTTT; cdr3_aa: CAINRDREMNTEAFF
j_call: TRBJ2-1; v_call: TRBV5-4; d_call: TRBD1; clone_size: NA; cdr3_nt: TGTGCCAGCAGCTTGGAATCGACAGGGTTGGAGCAGTTCTTC; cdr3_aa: CASSLESTGLEQFF
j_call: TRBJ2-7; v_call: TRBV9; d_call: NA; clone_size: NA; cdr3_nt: TGTGCCAGCAGCGTAGGGGGACTCTCCTACGAGCAGTACTTC; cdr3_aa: CASSVGGLSYEQYF
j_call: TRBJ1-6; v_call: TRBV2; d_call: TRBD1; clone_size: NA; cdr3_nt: TGTGCCAGCAGTGAGGGGGTACAGGGGCTCTTCCACTTT; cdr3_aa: CASSEGVQGLFHF
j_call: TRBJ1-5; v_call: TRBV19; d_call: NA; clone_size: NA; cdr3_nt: TGTGCCAGTAGTATGGAGGGGCAGCCCCAGCATTTT; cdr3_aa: CASSMEGQPQHF
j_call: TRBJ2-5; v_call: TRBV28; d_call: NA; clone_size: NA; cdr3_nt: TGTGCCAGCAGGACCACCCGGGGGGAGACCCAGTACTTC; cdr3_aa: CASRTTRGETQYF
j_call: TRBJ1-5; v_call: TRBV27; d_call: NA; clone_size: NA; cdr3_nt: TGTGCCAGCAGTTTGGCCTTAAATCAGCCCCAGCATTTT; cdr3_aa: CASSLALNQPQHF
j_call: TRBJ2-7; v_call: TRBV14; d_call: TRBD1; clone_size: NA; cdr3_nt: TGTGCCAGCAGCAACATTTTCGGACAGGTCGAGCAGTACTTC; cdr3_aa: CASSNIFGQVEQYF
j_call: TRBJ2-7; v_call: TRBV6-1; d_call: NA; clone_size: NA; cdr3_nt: TGTGCCAGCGGGCCCCCCTACGAGCAGTACTTC; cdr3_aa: CASGPPYEQYF
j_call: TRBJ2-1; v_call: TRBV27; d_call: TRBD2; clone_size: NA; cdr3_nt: TGTGCCAGCAGTAGTAGCGGGAGGGAGTTCTTC; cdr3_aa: CASSSSGREFF
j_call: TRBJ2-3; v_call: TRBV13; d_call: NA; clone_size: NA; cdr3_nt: TGTGCCAGCAGCTTGTGGGGCAACTCTGAAAACACAGATACGCAGTATTTT; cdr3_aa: CASSLWGNSENTDTQYF
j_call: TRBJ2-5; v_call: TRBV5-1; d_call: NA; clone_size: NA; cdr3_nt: TGCGCCAGCAGTTTTGTTCCCGGCCAAGAGACCCAGTACTTC; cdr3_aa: CASSFVPGQETQYF
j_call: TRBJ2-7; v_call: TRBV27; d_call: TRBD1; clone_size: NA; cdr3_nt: TGTGCCAGCAGCCTCTCCGGGACAGGGTTCTACGAGCAGTACTTC; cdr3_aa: CASSLSGTGFYEQYF
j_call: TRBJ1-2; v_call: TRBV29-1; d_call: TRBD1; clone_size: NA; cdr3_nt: TGCAGCGTTGAAGGGGGACAGCTCCTAAATGGCTACACCTTC; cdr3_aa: CSVEGGQLLNGYTF
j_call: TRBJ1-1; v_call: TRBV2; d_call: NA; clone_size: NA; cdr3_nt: TGTGCCAGCAGTGCACAGGGCTTTGAAGCTTTCTTT; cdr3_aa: CASSAQGFEAFF
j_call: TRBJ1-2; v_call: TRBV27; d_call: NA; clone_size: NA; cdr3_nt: TGTGCCAGCAGCCCGGGAGGACACTATGGCTACACCTTC; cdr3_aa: CASSPGGHYGYTF
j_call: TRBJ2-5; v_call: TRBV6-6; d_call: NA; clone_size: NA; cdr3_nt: TGTGCCAGCAGTCCCGGGACATACCAAGAGACCCAGTACTTC; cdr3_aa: CASSPGTYQETQYF
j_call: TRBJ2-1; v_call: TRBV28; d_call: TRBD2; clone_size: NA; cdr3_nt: TGTGCCAGCAGTTCCCACCTGACTAGCGGGGGGGCAGTGGACAATGAGCAGTTCTTC; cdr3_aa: CASSSHLTSGGAVDNEQFF
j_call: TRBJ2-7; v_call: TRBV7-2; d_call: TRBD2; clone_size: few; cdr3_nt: TGTGCCAGCAGCTTCCTGGCGGGGGGAAGCTACGAGCAGTACTTC; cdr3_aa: CASSFLAGGSYEQYF
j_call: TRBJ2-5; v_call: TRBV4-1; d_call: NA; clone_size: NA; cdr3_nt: TGCGCCAGCAGCTTGGGACTGCAAGAGACCCAGTACTTC; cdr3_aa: CASSLGLQETQYF
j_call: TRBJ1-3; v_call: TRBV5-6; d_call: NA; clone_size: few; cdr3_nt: TGTGCCAGCAGCTTTGGCCGGGGGGCTGGAAACACCATATATTTT; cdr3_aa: CASSFGRGAGNTIYF
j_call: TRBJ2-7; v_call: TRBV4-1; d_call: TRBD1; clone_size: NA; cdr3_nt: TGCGCCAGCAGCGCAGGACAGGGGGAAGGGTACGAGCAGTACTTC; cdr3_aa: CASSAGQGEGYEQYF
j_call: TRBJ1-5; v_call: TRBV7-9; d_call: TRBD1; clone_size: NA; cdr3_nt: TGTTCCAGCAGCGGGGGACAGTTCAATCAGCCCCAGCATTTT; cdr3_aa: CSSSGGQFNQPQHF
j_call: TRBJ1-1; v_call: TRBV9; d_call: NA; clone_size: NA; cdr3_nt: TGTGCCAGCAGCTTACTCGGGGAGATGAACACTGAAGCTTTCTTT; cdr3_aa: CASSLLGEMNTEAFF
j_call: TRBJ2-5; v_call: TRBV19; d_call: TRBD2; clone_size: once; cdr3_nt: TGTGCCAGTAGTGTATCTAGCGGGAGTGAGACCCAGTACTTC; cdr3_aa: CASSVSSGSETQYF
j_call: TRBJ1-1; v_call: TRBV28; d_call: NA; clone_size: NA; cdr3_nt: TGTGCCAGCAGCTTCAGGGGTTATGGCACTGAAGCTTTCTTT; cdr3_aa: CASSFRGYGTEAFF
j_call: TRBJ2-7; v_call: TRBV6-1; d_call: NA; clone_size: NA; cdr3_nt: TGTGCCAGCAGCTCCCAGATTCAGGCCCACGAGCAGTACTTC; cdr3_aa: CASSSQIQAHEQYF
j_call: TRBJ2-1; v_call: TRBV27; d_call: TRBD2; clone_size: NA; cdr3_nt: TGTGCCAGCAGTCGACTAGCGTCATACAATGAGCAGTTCTTC; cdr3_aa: CASSRLASYNEQFF
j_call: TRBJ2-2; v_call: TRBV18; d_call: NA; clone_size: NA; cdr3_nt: TGTGCCAGCTCACCAAAGGACTACAACACCGGGGAGCTGTTTTTT; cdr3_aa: CASSPKDYNTGELFF
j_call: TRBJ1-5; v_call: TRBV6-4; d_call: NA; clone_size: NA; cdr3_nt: TGTGCCAGCAGTGCCGTTAGCAATCAGCCCCAGCATTTT; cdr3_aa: CASSAVSNQPQHF